This T cell receptor (beta chain) derives from a study of shared clonotypes between healthy human individuals. On the study more broadly: The study drew on two women and three men aged 18 to 49 as donors.

For every subset, genomic DNA was evenly distributed across several immunoSEQ plates. PBMC DNA, left unsorted, was sequenced on ten immunoSEQ deep assay plates. Only in-frame clones appear in the TCRdb table, and some are missing; sequencing was by immunoSEQ multiplex PCR. Here the sample spans about 510,000 clones, roughly 78% being singletons. The study's findings and limits: An anticipated effect of sequencing depth on clonotype sharing among donors was recognized.

In germline, CDR1 is MDHEN, CDR2 SYDVKM. The ends lost 6 bases at V and 3 bases at J; junction bases unmatched: 6. The CDR3 consists of 14 residues. In regard to this clone: Its antigen is currently unknown.

The sample comprised PBMCs. This receptor was obtained from a woman aged 35 to 49 in good health. Some clones in this sample may be carry-over from other donors' samples. The rearrangement joins TRBV28 to TRBJ2-7; 9 bases align to TRBD2. The CDR3 protein is CASSVAGVRYEQYF. The CDR3 DNA sequence: TGTGCCAGCAGCGTAGCGGGAGTGCGCTACGAGCAGTACTTC. Supplemented by reference TRBV28 and TRBJ2-7, the full variable domain reads DVKVTQSSRYLVKRTGEKVFLECVQDMDHENMFWYRQDPGLGLRLIYFSYDVKMKEKGDIPEGYSVSREKKERFSLILESASTNQTSMYLCASSVAGVRYEQYFGPGTRLTVT.